This TCR beta chain was sequenced during a study of cytomegalovirus exposure and HLA in healthy donors. The germline V gene encodes CDR1 SGHTA and CDR2 FQGTGA. Trimming took 1 base from V and 4 from J; bases not matched to a gene: 3. There are 15 residues in the CDR3. The PCR ran on 60 Vbeta and 13 Jbeta primers. Sequenced by immunoSEQ multiplex PCR; TCRdb stores in-frame clones only, minus some. The sample includes roughly 87,000 clones, just under 75% of them seen just once. This TCR derives from a man in his sixties in good health and CMV-seronegative. The gene calls are TRBV7-3 and TRBJ2-2; 7 nucleotides line up with TRBD1. The sequenced material came from PBMCs. CDR3 loop: CASSLSQGVTGELFF. CDR3 DNA sequence: TGTGCCAGCAGCTTAAGCCAGGGGGTCACCGGGGAGCTGTTTTTT. Looking up the rest from reference TRBV7-3 and TRBJ2-2 gives the full variable domain: GAGVSQTPSNKVTEKGKYVELRCDPISGHTALYWYRQSLGQGPEFLIYFQGTGAADDSGLPNDRFFAVRPEGSVSTLKIQRTERGDSAVYLCASSLSQGVTGELFFGEGSRLTVL.